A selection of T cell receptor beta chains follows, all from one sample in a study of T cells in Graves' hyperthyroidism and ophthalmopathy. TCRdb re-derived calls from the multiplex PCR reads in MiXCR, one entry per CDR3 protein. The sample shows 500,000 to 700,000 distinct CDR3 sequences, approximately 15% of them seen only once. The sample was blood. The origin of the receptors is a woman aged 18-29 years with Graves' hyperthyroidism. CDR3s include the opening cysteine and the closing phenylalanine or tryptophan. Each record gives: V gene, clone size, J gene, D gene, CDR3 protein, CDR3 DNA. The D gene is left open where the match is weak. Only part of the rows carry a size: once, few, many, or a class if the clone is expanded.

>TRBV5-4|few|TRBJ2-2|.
CASSLRGDIAGELFF
TGTGCCAGCAGCTTGCGGGGCGACATCGCCGGGGAGCTGTTTTTT
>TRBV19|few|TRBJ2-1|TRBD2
CATLDGGANNEQFF
TGTGCCACTCTGGACGGGGGGGCTAACAATGAGCAGTTCTTC
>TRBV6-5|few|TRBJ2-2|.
CASSYSNENTGELFF
TGTGCCAGCAGTTACTCTAACGAGAACACCGGGGAGCTGTTTTTT
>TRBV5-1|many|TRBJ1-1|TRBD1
CASSPRTGLGTEAFF
TGCGCCAGCAGCCCCAGGACAGGCCTCGGCACTGAAGCTTTCTTT
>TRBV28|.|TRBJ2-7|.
CASSKGPSYEQYF
TGTGCCAGCTCTAAGGGCCCCTCCTACGAGCAGTACTTC
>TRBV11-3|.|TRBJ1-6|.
CASSLTGGPNSPLHF
TGTGCCAGCAGCCTAACAGGCGGCCCAAATTCACCCCTCCACTTT
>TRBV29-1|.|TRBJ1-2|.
CSVDGLDGYTF
TGCAGCGTTGATGGTTTGGATGGCTACACCTTC
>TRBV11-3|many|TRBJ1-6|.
CASSSGRGGRPPLHF
TGTGCCAGCAGCTCAGGACGGGGAGGTCGGCCACCCCTCCACTTT
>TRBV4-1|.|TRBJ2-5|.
CASSQDELQYQETQYF
TGCGCCAGCAGCCAAGACGAGTTACAGTACCAAGAGACCCAGTACTTC
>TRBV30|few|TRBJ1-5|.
CAWSQAGPRGNQPQHF
TGTGCCTGGAGTCAAGCGGGACCGAGGGGCAATCAGCCCCAGCATTTT
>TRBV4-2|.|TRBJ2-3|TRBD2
CASSQVAWREGGNTQYF
TGTGCCAGCAGCCAAGTGGCCTGGCGGGAGGGCGGGAATACGCAGTATTTT
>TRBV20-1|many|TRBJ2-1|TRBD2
CSASWGGRASEQFF
TGCAGTGCTAGTTGGGGCGGGAGGGCCAGTGAGCAGTTCTTC
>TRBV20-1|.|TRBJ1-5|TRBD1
CSAADRADNQPQHF
TGCAGTGCTGCTGACAGGGCCGACAATCAGCCCCAGCATTTT
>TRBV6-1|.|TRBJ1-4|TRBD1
CASRRLSGTVEKLFF
TGTGCCAGCAGGCGACTATCCGGGACAGTTGAAAAACTGTTTTTT
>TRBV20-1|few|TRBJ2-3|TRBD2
CSASKLAGDIDTQYF
TGCAGTGCTAGTAAACTAGCGGGCGATATAGATACGCAGTATTTT
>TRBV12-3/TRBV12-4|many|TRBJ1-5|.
CASSQAPGEDSNQPQHF
TGTGCCAGCAGTCAGGCCCCCGGGGAGGATAGCAATCAGCCCCAGCATTTT
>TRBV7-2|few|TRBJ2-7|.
CASSFTQGGYEQYF
TGTGCCAGCAGCTTCACGCAGGGCGGCTACGAGCAGTACTTC
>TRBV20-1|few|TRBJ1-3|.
CSALDSYSGNTIYF
TGCAGTGCTCTGGACAGCTACTCTGGAAACACCATATATTTT
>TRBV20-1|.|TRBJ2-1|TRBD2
CSAKPSGKVDEQFF
TGCAGTGCCAAGCCTAGCGGGAAGGTCGATGAGCAGTTCTTC
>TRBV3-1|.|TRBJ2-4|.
CASSQVETGFGNIQYF
TGTGCCAGCAGCCAAGTGGAGACGGGGTTCGGAAACATTCAGTACTTC
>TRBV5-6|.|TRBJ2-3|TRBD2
CASSLGLAGDVDTQYF
TGTGCCAGCAGCTTGGGACTAGCGGGAGACGTAGATACGCAGTATTTT
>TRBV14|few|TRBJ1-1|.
CASSQIESMNTEAFF
TGTGCCAGCAGCCAGATCGAGAGCATGAACACTGAAGCTTTCTTT
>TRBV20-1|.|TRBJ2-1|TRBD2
CSAPSGGLAVNNEQFF
TGCAGTGCTCCCTCCGGGGGACTAGCGGTAAACAATGAGCAGTTCTTC
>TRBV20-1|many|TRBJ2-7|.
CSALGSMRAGAGDEQYF
TGCAGTGCCCTCGGTTCCATGAGAGCGGGCGCAGGGGACGAGCAGTACTTC
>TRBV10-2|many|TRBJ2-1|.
CASRVRDLSYNEQFF
TGCGCCAGCAGGGTCCGGGACTTGTCCTACAATGAGCAGTTCTTC
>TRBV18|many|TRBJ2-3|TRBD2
CASSPRTSGGLTDTQYF
TGTGCCAGCTCACCACGGACTAGCGGGGGTCTCACAGATACGCAGTATTTT
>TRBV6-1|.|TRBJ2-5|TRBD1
CASSAGTGLQETQYF
TGTGCCAGCAGTGCCGGGACAGGGCTGCAAGAGACCCAGTACTTC
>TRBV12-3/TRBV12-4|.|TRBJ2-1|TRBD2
CASSSPTSGRANEQFF
TGTGCCAGCAGTTCCCCGACTAGCGGGAGAGCCAATGAGCAGTTCTTC
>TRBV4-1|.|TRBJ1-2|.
CASSQLTESYGYTF
TGCGCCAGCAGCCAACTGACGGAATCCTATGGCTACACCTTC
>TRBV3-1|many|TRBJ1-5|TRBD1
CASSQGQGTQPQHF
TGTGCCAGCAGCCAAGGACAGGGCACTCAGCCCCAGCATTTT
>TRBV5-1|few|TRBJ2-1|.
CASSLIISEQFF
TGCGCCAGCAGCTTGATTATAAGTGAGCAGTTCTTC
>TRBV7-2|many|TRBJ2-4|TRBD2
CASSLAGSGTRNIQYF
TGTGCCAGCAGCTTAGCGGGAAGCGGGACGAGAAACATTCAGTACTTC
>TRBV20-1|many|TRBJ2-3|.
CSARDHSGERTDTQYF
TGCAGTGCTAGAGACCATAGCGGCGAGCGCACAGATACGCAGTATTTT
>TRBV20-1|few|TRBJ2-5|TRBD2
CSATSGGAVGTQYF
TGCAGTGCCACAAGCGGGGGGGCCGTTGGGACCCAGTACTTC
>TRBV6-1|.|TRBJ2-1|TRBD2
CELKTSGLRPFYNEQFF
TGCGAGCTCAAGACTAGCGGATTAAGACCCTTTTACAATGAGCAGTTCTTC
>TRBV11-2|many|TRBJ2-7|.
CASSLAGGQNYEQYF
TGTGCCAGCAGCTTAGCCGGGGGCCAGAACTACGAGCAGTACTTC
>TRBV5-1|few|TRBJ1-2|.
CASSSGISGVYGYTF
TGCGCCAGCAGCTCCGGAATCTCAGGGGTCTATGGCTACACCTTC
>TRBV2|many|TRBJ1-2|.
CASSRRGGGIGYTF
TGTGCCAGCAGTCGCCGTGGTGGGGGGATTGGCTACACCTTC
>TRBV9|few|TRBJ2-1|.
CASSDNRADEQFF
TGTGCCAGCAGCGACAACAGGGCCGATGAGCAGTTCTTC
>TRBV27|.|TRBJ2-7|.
CASSFGVTYEQYF
TGTGCCAGCAGTTTCGGTGTGACCTACGAGCAGTACTTC
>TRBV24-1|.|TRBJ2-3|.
CATSDPRTVDTDTQYF
TGTGCCACCAGTGACCCCCGGACAGTGGACACAGATACGCAGTATTTT
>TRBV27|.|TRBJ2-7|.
CASSLWGTTYEQYF
TGTGCCAGCAGTTTATGGGGGACCACCTACGAGCAGTACTTC
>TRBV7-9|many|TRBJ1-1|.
CASSYEENTEAFF
TGTGCCAGCAGCTACGAGGAAAACACTGAAGCTTTCTTT
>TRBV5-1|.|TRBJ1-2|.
CASSRSADHNTLNYGYTF
TGCGCCAGCAGCCGATCGGCGGACCACAATACGTTAAACTATGGCTACACCTTC
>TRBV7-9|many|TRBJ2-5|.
CASSLVRQTQYF
TGTGCCAGCAGCTTAGTGCGTCAGACCCAGTACTTC
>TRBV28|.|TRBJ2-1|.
CANSRRGGHIYNEQFF
TGTGCCAACAGTCGGAGGGGGGGACATATCTACAATGAGCAGTTCTTC
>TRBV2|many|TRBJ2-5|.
CASSDSVWDQEETQYF
TGTGCCAGCAGTGATAGTGTTTGGGACCAGGAAGAGACCCAGTACTTC
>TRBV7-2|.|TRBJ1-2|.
CASSLAGGQISYGYTF
TGTGCCAGCAGCTTAGCCGGCGGACAAATAAGCTATGGCTACACCTTC
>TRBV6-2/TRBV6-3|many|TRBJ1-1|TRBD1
CASSLSGQSYVNTEAFF
TGTGCCAGCAGTCTCTCGGGACAGAGTTATGTGAACACTGAAGCTTTCTTT
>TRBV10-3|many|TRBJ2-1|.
CAIRATESSYNEQFF
TGTGCCATCCGTGCGACTGAGAGCTCCTACAATGAGCAGTTCTTC
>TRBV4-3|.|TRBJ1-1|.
CASRFSGGMDTEAFF
TGCGCCAGCAGGTTCAGCGGGGGGATGGACACTGAAGCTTTCTTT
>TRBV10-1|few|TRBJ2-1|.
CASSESIPRGNEQFF
TGCGCCAGCAGTGAGTCGATTCCGAGAGGCAATGAGCAGTTCTTC